The clone carrying this T cell receptor (beta chain) was seen ten or more times. What it recognizes is unknown. If no ophthalmopathy progression occurred within 18 months, Graves' hyperthyroidism was stable. Patients aged 18 to 65 with hyperthyroidism were newly diagnosed, with duration under 2 months. The source of the sample is a study of T cells in Graves' hyperthyroidism and ophthalmopathy. Study conclusions and caveats: Among thyroid clonotypes expanded above 0.001, most also appeared in blood. Onset of ophthalmopathy came a median 6.5 months after the model predicted it.

Germline V lookup: CDR1 LNHNV, CDR2 YYDKDF (reference sequence). The CDR3 is 13 amino acids. The ends were cut back, 4 bases at V and 4 bases at J, with 10 bases in the middle. TCR beta CDR3 region amplification was performed from RNA transcripts. First-round RT-PCR with HTBI primers amplified the TCR CDR3 region. Using its own MiXCR run on the multiplex PCR reads, TCRdb lists one record per CDR3 protein. The sample shows around 350,000 distinct CDR3 sequences, about 20% of them seen only once. This receptor was obtained from a woman aged 18-29 years with Graves' hyperthyroidism. J is TRBJ1-2 and V is TRBV15; D perhaps matches TRBD1 (6 bases). Source material: blood. The CDR3 DNA reads TGTGCCACCAGCAAGGGGGGCCGCTATGGCTACACCTTC. This codes for CATSKGGRYGYTF.